This T cell receptor (beta chain) was captured by sequencing in a study of blood T cell repertoires in COVID-19. Germline CDR1 and CDR2: KGHSH and LQKENI. There are 16 residues in the CDR3. V lost 3 bases and J lost 3; bases outside the gene matches: 3. Using immunoSEQ multiplex PCR, the repertoire was profiled, and TCRdb retains in-frame clones only, with some absent. The sample lists 73,000 or so clones; 70% to 75% were seen once. This clonotype originated in a man in his sixties with acute or convalescent COVID-19. This chain joins TRBV18 and TRBJ2-7; TRBD2 agrees at 15 bases. The specimen was peripheral blood. DNA for the CDR3: TGTGCCAGCTCACCCGGACTAGCGGGAGGGATCTACGAGCAGTACTTC. Protein: CASSPGLAGGIYEQYF.